This entry features one TCR beta chain sequence. What it recognizes is unknown. These data are taken from a study of PD-1 blockade in classical Hodgkin lymphoma. Assay used: immunoSEQ multiplex PCR; TCRdb lists only in-frame clones, some missing. The profile shows roughly 27,000 clones, 80% to 90% of them singletons. Findings of the study overall: Newly diagnosed patients reportedly had lower baseline TCR diversity than healthy donors. Repertoires differed for reasons still undefined, possibly disease activity or prior therapy.

Time point reported: newly diagnosed, previously untreated cHL patient sample. Magnetic negative selection was used to purify CD4+ T cells from thawed PBMCs. Comparator PBMCs were from newly diagnosed, untreated classical Hodgkin lymphoma. J gave up 3 bases and V 4 bases, and 4 bases lay outside the gene matches. This CDR3 comprises 14 residues. CDR1 and CDR2 from the germline V gene are GTSNPN and SVGIG (reference sequence). Sequencing used CD4+ T cells from blood. V usage is TRBV30 and J usage is TRBJ2-3; 10 bases fit TRBD2. The TCR originated in a human donor with classical Hodgkin lymphoma. In DNA form, the CDR3 reads TGTGCCTGGACCAGGACTAGCGGAACAGATACGCAGTATTTT. The encoded protein is CAWTRTSGTDTQYF.